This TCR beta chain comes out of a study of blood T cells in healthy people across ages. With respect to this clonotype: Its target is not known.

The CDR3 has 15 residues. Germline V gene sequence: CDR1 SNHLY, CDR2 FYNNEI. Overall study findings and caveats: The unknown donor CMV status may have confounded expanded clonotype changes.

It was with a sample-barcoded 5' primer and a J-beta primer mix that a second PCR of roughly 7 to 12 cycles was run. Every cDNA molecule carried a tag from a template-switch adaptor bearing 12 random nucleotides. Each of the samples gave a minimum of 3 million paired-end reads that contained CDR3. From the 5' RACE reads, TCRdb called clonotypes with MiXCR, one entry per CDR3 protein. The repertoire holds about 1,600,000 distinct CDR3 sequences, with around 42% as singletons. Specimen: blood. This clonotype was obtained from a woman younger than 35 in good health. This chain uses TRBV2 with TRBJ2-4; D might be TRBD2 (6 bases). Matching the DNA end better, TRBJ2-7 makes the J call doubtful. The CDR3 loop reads CASSWDRELDYEQYF. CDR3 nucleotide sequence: TGTGCCAGCAGCTGGGATCGGGAGTTAGACTACGAGCAGTACTTC.